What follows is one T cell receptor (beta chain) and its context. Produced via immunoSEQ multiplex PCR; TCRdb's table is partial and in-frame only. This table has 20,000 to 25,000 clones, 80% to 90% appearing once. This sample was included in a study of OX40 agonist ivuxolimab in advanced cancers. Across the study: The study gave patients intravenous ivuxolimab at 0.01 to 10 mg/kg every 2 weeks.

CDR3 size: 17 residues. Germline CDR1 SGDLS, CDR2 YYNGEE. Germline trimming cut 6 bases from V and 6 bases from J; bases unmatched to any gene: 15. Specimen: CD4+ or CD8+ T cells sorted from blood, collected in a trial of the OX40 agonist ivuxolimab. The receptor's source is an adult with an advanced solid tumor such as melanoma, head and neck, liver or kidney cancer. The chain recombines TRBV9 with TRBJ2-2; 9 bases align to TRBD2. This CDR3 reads CASTPYGTSKKAGELFF. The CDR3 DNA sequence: TGTGCCAGCACGCCTTATGGGACTAGCAAAAAGGCCGGGGAGCTGTTTTTT.